The rows below give T cell receptor beta chains drawn from one sample of a study of blood T cell repertoires in COVID-19. Profiled with immunoSEQ multiplex PCR; TCRdb holds only in-frame clones, not every one. The sample includes roughly 13,000 clones, around 90% of them seen just once. Sequencing was performed on peripheral blood. These receptor sequences come from a human donor in a cohort sampled during active COVID-19. CDR3s include the opening cysteine and the closing phenylalanine or tryptophan. Each record gives: CDR3 DNA, CDR3 protein, V gene, D gene, clone size, J gene. A D gene is named only where the DNA matches it firmly. Size is omitted from some rows. Given values are once, few, many or a class for expanded clones.

cdr3_nt: TGTGCCAGCAGCTCTGGGAGGATTTTTCCAGATACGCAGTATTTT; cdr3_aa: CASSSGRIFPDTQYF; v_call: TRBV5-4; d_call: -; clone_size: -; j_call: TRBJ2-3
cdr3_nt: TGTGCCAGCAGCTTAGGACTAGCGGGGTCCTACGAGCAGTACTTC; cdr3_aa: CASSLGLAGSYEQYF; v_call: TRBV7-2; d_call: TRBD2; clone_size: -; j_call: TRBJ2-7
cdr3_nt: TGTGCCAGCAGAGACTGGATGGAAGGTGAGCAGTTCTTC; cdr3_aa: CASRDWMEGEQFF; v_call: TRBV9; d_call: -; clone_size: -; j_call: TRBJ2-1
cdr3_nt: TGTGCCAGCAGGACTTTGAGGGTCGAACCCCTCCACTTT; cdr3_aa: CASRTLRVEPLHF; v_call: TRBV6-5; d_call: -; clone_size: few; j_call: TRBJ1-6
cdr3_nt: TGTGCCAGCAGTTTAGGTCAGGGTTTCACCGGGGAGCTGTTTTTT; cdr3_aa: CASSLGQGFTGELFF; v_call: TRBV27; d_call: -; clone_size: -; j_call: TRBJ2-2
cdr3_nt: TGTGCCAGCAGTGACAGGGGCAGGGAGCAGTTCTTC; cdr3_aa: CASSDRGREQFF; v_call: TRBV28; d_call: TRBD1; clone_size: -; j_call: TRBJ2-1
cdr3_nt: TGTGCCAGCAGCCACCGAAACAGGGGGCGAGGGGAGCAGTACTTC; cdr3_aa: CASSHRNRGRGEQYF; v_call: TRBV3-1/TRBV3-2; d_call: TRBD1; clone_size: -; j_call: TRBJ2-7
cdr3_nt: TGCGCCAGCAGTGGGAGGGACGGGGGCTATGGCTACACCTTC; cdr3_aa: CASSGRDGGYGYTF; v_call: TRBV10-2; d_call: -; clone_size: -; j_call: TRBJ1-2
cdr3_nt: TGTGCCAGCAGCCTTTACCTCCGGAACAGCCGATACGAGCAGTACTTC; cdr3_aa: CASSLYLRNSRYEQYF; v_call: TRBV3-1/TRBV3-2; d_call: -; clone_size: -; j_call: TRBJ2-7
cdr3_nt: TGTGCCACCAGCTTACGAGCGGGACCAACAGATACGCAGTATTTT; cdr3_aa: CATSLRAGPTDTQYF; v_call: TRBV15; d_call: TRBD2; clone_size: -; j_call: TRBJ2-3
cdr3_nt: TGTGCCAGCAGCCAAGATTGGCGGACTAGCGGGTTAAGCTCCTACGAGCAGTACTTC; cdr3_aa: CASSQDWRTSGLSSYEQYF; v_call: TRBV3-1/TRBV3-2; d_call: TRBD2; clone_size: -; j_call: TRBJ2-7
cdr3_nt: TGTGCCAGCAGCTTAGGGGACAGGATCTACGAGCAGTACTTC; cdr3_aa: CASSLGDRIYEQYF; v_call: TRBV11-2; d_call: TRBD1; clone_size: few; j_call: TRBJ2-7
cdr3_nt: TGTGCCAGTAGTATAGAGGGAGTTTTAACCGGGGAGCTGTTTTTT; cdr3_aa: CASSIEGVLTGELFF; v_call: TRBV19; d_call: -; clone_size: -; j_call: TRBJ2-2
cdr3_nt: TGTGCCAGCACCAAAGGGGGAATCTACGAGCAGTACTTC; cdr3_aa: CASTKGGIYEQYF; v_call: TRBV6-5; d_call: -; clone_size: -; j_call: TRBJ2-7
cdr3_nt: TGTGCCAGCAGTTTAGCGGGAGTCCCCTACAATGAGCAGTTCTTC; cdr3_aa: CASSLAGVPYNEQFF; v_call: TRBV28; d_call: TRBD2; clone_size: -; j_call: TRBJ2-1
cdr3_nt: TGTGCCAGCACTGGCGGGAGATACAATGAGCAGTTCTTC; cdr3_aa: CASTGGRYNEQFF; v_call: TRBV6-5; d_call: TRBD2; clone_size: -; j_call: TRBJ2-1
cdr3_nt: TGCGCCAGCAGCCAAGATCAGGGGGCTAACACTGAAGCTTTCTTT; cdr3_aa: CASSQDQGANTEAFF; v_call: TRBV4-1; d_call: TRBD1; clone_size: -; j_call: TRBJ1-1
cdr3_nt: TGCGCCAGCAGCCGAGTACCGGGACTAGCGTCGGTCCCAGATACGCAGTATTTT; cdr3_aa: CASSRVPGLASVPDTQYF; v_call: TRBV5-1; d_call: TRBD2; clone_size: -; j_call: TRBJ2-3
cdr3_nt: TGTGCCAGCAGCTTGGGACAGGGGGCGCTTAGCTACGAGCAGTACTTC; cdr3_aa: CASSLGQGALSYEQYF; v_call: TRBV5-6; d_call: TRBD1; clone_size: -; j_call: TRBJ2-7
cdr3_nt: TGCGCCAGCAGCCGACAACTCACCTACGAGCAGTACTTC; cdr3_aa: CASSRQLTYEQYF; v_call: TRBV4-1; d_call: -; clone_size: -; j_call: TRBJ2-7
cdr3_nt: TGTGCCAGCAGCTCCGAGGACAGGGGACAAGAGACCCAGTACTTC; cdr3_aa: CASSSEDRGQETQYF; v_call: TRBV11-2; d_call: TRBD1; clone_size: once; j_call: TRBJ2-5
cdr3_nt: TGTGCCAGCAGCCATACCGGGACTAGCGCCTCCTACGAGCAGTACTTC; cdr3_aa: CASSHTGTSASYEQYF; v_call: TRBV7-9; d_call: TRBD2; clone_size: -; j_call: TRBJ2-7
cdr3_nt: TGTGCCAGCAGTGTTCAGGGATGGGACACTGAAGCTTTCTTT; cdr3_aa: CASSVQGWDTEAFF; v_call: TRBV27; d_call: -; clone_size: -; j_call: TRBJ1-1
cdr3_nt: TGTGCCAGTAGTATTGGAGGAGGGACTTCCTCCTACAATGAGCAGTTCTTC; cdr3_aa: CASSIGGGTSSYNEQFF; v_call: TRBV19; d_call: -; clone_size: -; j_call: TRBJ2-1
cdr3_nt: TGTGCCAGCAGTTACTCCTACCTTAATTCACCCCTCCACTTT; cdr3_aa: CASSYSYLNSPLHF; v_call: TRBV6-5; d_call: -; clone_size: -; j_call: TRBJ1-6
cdr3_nt: TGCGCCAGCAGATATAGAGGGTACGAGGATACTAGCGGCCCACGTAATGAGCAGTTCTTC; cdr3_aa: CASRYRGYEDTSGPRNEQFF; v_call: TRBV5-1; d_call: TRBD2; clone_size: -; j_call: TRBJ2-1
cdr3_nt: TGTGCCAGTAGCCCCCGAGACACCTCCTACAATGAGCAGTTCTTC; cdr3_aa: CASSPRDTSYNEQFF; v_call: TRBV19; d_call: -; clone_size: -; j_call: TRBJ2-1
cdr3_nt: TGTGCCAGCAGCCCGGGGACTAGCGGGATGCCTTACAATGAGCAGTTCTTC; cdr3_aa: CASSPGTSGMPYNEQFF; v_call: TRBV5-4; d_call: TRBD2; clone_size: -; j_call: TRBJ2-1
cdr3_nt: TGTGCCAGCCAGAGGACTTTGGACAATGAGCAGTTCTTC; cdr3_aa: CASQRTLDNEQFF; v_call: TRBV27; d_call: -; clone_size: -; j_call: TRBJ2-1
cdr3_nt: TGTGCCAGCAGCCCTTGGGGGGGGGCTGATCAGCCCCAGCATTTT; cdr3_aa: CASSPWGGADQPQHF; v_call: TRBV7-9; d_call: -; clone_size: few; j_call: TRBJ1-5
cdr3_nt: TGTGCCAGCAGCCGCTCCGGAGGGGCCAAAAACATTCAGTACTTC; cdr3_aa: CASSRSGGAKNIQYF; v_call: TRBV7-9; d_call: -; clone_size: few; j_call: TRBJ2-4
cdr3_nt: TGTGCCAGCAGCCCGCCACAGGGGATGAACACTGAAGCTTTCTTT; cdr3_aa: CASSPPQGMNTEAFF; v_call: TRBV5-4; d_call: TRBD1; clone_size: -; j_call: TRBJ1-1
cdr3_nt: TGTGCCAGCAGCGGGCCCACCGGGACAGGGAGGACCGGGGAGCTGTTTTTT; cdr3_aa: CASSGPTGTGRTGELFF; v_call: TRBV7-3; d_call: TRBD1; clone_size: -; j_call: TRBJ2-2
cdr3_nt: TGTGCCAGCAGCGTAGAACCGGGAAAAAAGGGAAGGAGCTCACCCCTCCACTTT; cdr3_aa: CASSVEPGKKGRSSPLHF; v_call: TRBV9; d_call: -; clone_size: -; j_call: TRBJ1-6
cdr3_nt: TGTGCCAGCAGTTTTCCCAAAGTGGACAGTCTAACCTACAATGAGCAGTTCTTC; cdr3_aa: CASSFPKVDSLTYNEQFF; v_call: TRBV28; d_call: -; clone_size: -; j_call: TRBJ2-1
cdr3_nt: TGTGCCTCTCGGTGGAACACTGAAGCTTTCTTT; cdr3_aa: CASRWNTEAFF; v_call: TRBV30; d_call: -; clone_size: -; j_call: TRBJ1-1
cdr3_nt: TGTGCCATCAGTGAGGACAGGACGGGATATGGCTACACCTTC; cdr3_aa: CAISEDRTGYGYTF; v_call: TRBV10-3; d_call: -; clone_size: -; j_call: TRBJ1-2
cdr3_nt: TGTGCCAGCAGCACCGGGACTAGCGGGAGTCTTGGCGAGCAGTTCTTC; cdr3_aa: CASSTGTSGSLGEQFF; v_call: TRBV5-4; d_call: TRBD2; clone_size: -; j_call: TRBJ2-1
cdr3_nt: TGTGCCAGTAATGACGGACAGGAACGCACAGATACGCAGTATTTT; cdr3_aa: CASNDGQERTDTQYF; v_call: TRBV19; d_call: TRBD1; clone_size: -; j_call: TRBJ2-3
cdr3_nt: TGTGCCAGCAGTTTATTGGAGACTACTAATGAAAAACTGTTTTTT; cdr3_aa: CASSLLETTNEKLFF; v_call: TRBV28; d_call: -; clone_size: -; j_call: TRBJ1-4
cdr3_nt: TGTGCCTGGAACCCGGGACAGAGCTATGGCTACACCTTC; cdr3_aa: CAWNPGQSYGYTF; v_call: TRBV30; d_call: TRBD1; clone_size: -; j_call: TRBJ1-2
cdr3_nt: TGTGCCAGCAGTTCACAGATGAACACTGAAGCTTTCTTT; cdr3_aa: CASSSQMNTEAFF; v_call: TRBV6-5; d_call: -; clone_size: -; j_call: TRBJ1-1
cdr3_nt: TGTGCCAGTAGTACTAGCGGGGCTTCCTACAATGAGCAGTTCTTC; cdr3_aa: CASSTSGASYNEQFF; v_call: TRBV19; d_call: TRBD2; clone_size: -; j_call: TRBJ2-1
cdr3_nt: TGTGCCAGCAGTAAGCGACAGGCATCGACATTGCTGAACACTGAAGCTTTCTTT; cdr3_aa: CASSKRQASTLLNTEAFF; v_call: TRBV27; d_call: -; clone_size: -; j_call: TRBJ1-1
cdr3_nt: TGTGCCAGCACCATCGCTCTCTACACAGATACGCAGTATTTT; cdr3_aa: CASTIALYTDTQYF; v_call: TRBV28; d_call: -; clone_size: -; j_call: TRBJ2-3
cdr3_nt: TGTGCCAGCAGCCGTCGGTCGGGCAGGGCTCTCCACTTCACCGGGGAGCTGTTTTTT; cdr3_aa: CASSRRSGRALHFTGELFF; v_call: TRBV27; d_call: -; clone_size: -; j_call: TRBJ2-2
cdr3_nt: TGTGCCAGCAGCTCTCGACACCTCACTGAAGCTTTCTTT; cdr3_aa: CASSSRHLTEAFF; v_call: TRBV11-3; d_call: -; clone_size: -; j_call: TRBJ1-1
cdr3_nt: TGTGTCAGAAGCACCCCGGGACAGGGAGAAACGGTGCAGTACTTC; cdr3_aa: CVRSTPGQGETVQYF; v_call: TRBV7-5; d_call: -; clone_size: -; j_call: TRBJ2-7
cdr3_nt: TGTGCCAGCAGCCCGAGCGGGAGAACCTACGAGCAGTACTTC; cdr3_aa: CASSPSGRTYEQYF; v_call: TRBV7-9; d_call: TRBD2; clone_size: -; j_call: TRBJ2-7
cdr3_nt: TGTGCCAGCAGCTTAGCTCAACTAGCGGGTACCGGGGAGCTGTTTTTT; cdr3_aa: CASSLAQLAGTGELFF; v_call: TRBV11-1; d_call: TRBD2; clone_size: -; j_call: TRBJ2-2
cdr3_nt: TGTGCCATACAAAGACCGACAGGGCGTACTCAGCCCCAGCATTTT; cdr3_aa: CAIQRPTGRTQPQHF; v_call: TRBV28; d_call: TRBD1; clone_size: -; j_call: TRBJ1-5
cdr3_nt: TGCGCCAGCAATCGACAGGGACGCAACACTGAAGCTTTCTTT; cdr3_aa: CASNRQGRNTEAFF; v_call: TRBV10-2; d_call: TRBD1; clone_size: -; j_call: TRBJ1-1
cdr3_nt: TGTGCCAGCATGGAGGGGTCCCGTGAAGCTTTCTTT; cdr3_aa: CASMEGSREAFF; v_call: TRBV28; d_call: -; clone_size: -; j_call: TRBJ1-1
cdr3_nt: TGTGCCAGAAGACCCCCGGGGGGCTTAACTAATGAAAAACTGTTTTTT; cdr3_aa: CARRPPGGLTNEKLFF; v_call: TRBV5-3; d_call: -; clone_size: few; j_call: TRBJ1-4
cdr3_nt: TGTGCCAGCAGTTACTCCCAGGTGAACACTGAAGCTTTCTTT; cdr3_aa: CASSYSQVNTEAFF; v_call: TRBV6-5; d_call: -; clone_size: -; j_call: TRBJ1-1
cdr3_nt: TGTGCCAGTACCCAAGGCCCGGGTGTAAACTACGAGCAGTACTTC; cdr3_aa: CASTQGPGVNYEQYF; v_call: TRBV19; d_call: -; clone_size: -; j_call: TRBJ2-7